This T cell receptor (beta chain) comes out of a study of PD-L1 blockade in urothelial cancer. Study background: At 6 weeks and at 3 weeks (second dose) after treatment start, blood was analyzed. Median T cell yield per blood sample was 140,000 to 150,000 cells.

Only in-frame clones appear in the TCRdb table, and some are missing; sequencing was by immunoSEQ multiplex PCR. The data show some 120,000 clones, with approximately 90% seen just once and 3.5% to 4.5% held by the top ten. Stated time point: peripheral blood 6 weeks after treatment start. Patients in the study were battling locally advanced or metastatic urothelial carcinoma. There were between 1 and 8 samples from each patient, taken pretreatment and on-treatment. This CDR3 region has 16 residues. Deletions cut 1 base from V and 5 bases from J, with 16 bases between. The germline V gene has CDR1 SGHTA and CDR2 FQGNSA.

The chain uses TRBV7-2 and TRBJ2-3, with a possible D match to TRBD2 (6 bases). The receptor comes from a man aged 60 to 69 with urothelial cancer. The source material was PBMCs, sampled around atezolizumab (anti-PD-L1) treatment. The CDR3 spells CASSLVRAGMGDTQYF. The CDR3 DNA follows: TGTGCCAGCAGCTTAGTAAGGGCGGGGATGGGAGATACGCAGTATTTT.